This T cell receptor (beta chain) was identified during a study of OX40 agonist ivuxolimab in advanced cancers. Turning to the study itself: Patients receiving dose escalation had hepatocellular carcinoma, melanoma, renal cell or head and neck cancer. Three patients had partial responses: one hepatocellular carcinoma, two cutaneous melanoma.

Germline V gene sequence: CDR1 MNHEY, CDR2 SVGAGI. Between the trimmed V and J ends, which lost 5 bases and 4 bases, there was a span of 5 bases. CDR3 length equals 11 residues. A note on this clone: Its target is not known. Other DNA sequences within the sample encode an identical CDR3.

Points from the study as a whole: CD4+ and CD8+ T cells in blood underwent clonal expansion by week 6 at 0.1 to 3.0 mg/kg.

The repertoire was sequenced with immunoSEQ multiplex PCR; TCRdb's copy has only in-frame clones and lacks some. Of more than 50,000 clones listed, 75% to 90% are singletons. The V gene is TRBV6-5, the J gene TRBJ2-5; D remains unclear. Material: CD4+ or CD8+ T cells sorted from blood, obtained in a trial of the OX40 agonist ivuxolimab. The origin of this receptor is an adult with an advanced solid tumor such as melanoma, head and neck, liver or kidney cancer. CDR3: CASSTRETQYF. The DNA of the CDR3 is TGTGCCAGCAGTACGAGAGAGACCCAGTACTTC.